This T cell receptor (beta chain) was sequenced in a study of blood T cell repertoires in COVID-19. Across the whole study: The United States, Italy and Spain provided the acute and convalescent COVID-19 samples.

Method: immunoSEQ multiplex PCR; TCRdb's copy keeps in-frame clones and lacks some. The data show hundreds of thousands of clones, with 65% to 85% seen just once and 8.2% held by the top ten. Germline CDR1 and CDR2: MNHEY and SMNVEV (reference sequence). The V end lost 2 bases, the J end lost 7 bases, and 15 bases lay between the germline ends. The CDR3 covers 14 residues. The TCR sequence derives from a woman in her 50s with acute or convalescent COVID-19. The chain carries TRBV27 and TRBJ2-7, with D possibly being TRBD2 (5 bases). Material: peripheral blood. The CDR3 bases are TGTGCCAGCAGTTTAGGGAGACTCTCTCGGGAGCAGTACTTC. Amino acids: CASSLGRLSREQYF.